The 7 T cell receptor beta chains given below trace back to one sample, sequenced in a study of T cell responses to AZD1222 COVID-19 vaccine. Assay: immunoSEQ multiplex PCR; the TCRdb copy retains only in-frame clones and omits some. The sample has approximately 200,000 clones; roughly 94% are singletons. This sample comprised peripheral blood, obtained 28 days after the second dose of the MenACWY control vaccine. The receptors derive from an adult who received the MenACWY meningococcal vaccine as a control.

This chain joins TRBV28 and TRBJ1-4; perhaps TRBD1 as D (5 bases). The CDR3 contains 19 residues. The V gene's germline CDR1 is MDHEN and CDR2 SYDVKM. Trimming shortened V by 4 bases and J by 3 bases, and 24 bases separated the two germline ends. CDR3 DNA sequence: TGTGCCAGCAGTTCCCTTTTCCCCCTACGGGGGTTGGCTAATGAAAAACTGTTTTTT. It is translated as CASSSLFPLRGLANEKLFF.

CDR3 sequence (DNA): TGTGCCAGCAGCTCGGGACAGGGTTCCTACAATGAGCAGTTCTTC. This sequence encodes CASSSGQGSYNEQFF. The chain couples TRBV7-3 to TRBJ2-1; TRBD1 matches at 9 bases. After removal of 4 bases from V and 1 base from J, the junction contained 2 bases not matched to a gene. This CDR3 contains 15 residues. Germline-derived CDR1 and CDR2 are SGHTA and FQGTGA.

The chain has TRBV5-4 and TRBJ2-3; D may correspond to TRBD1 or TRBD2 (5 bases each). Trimming left V 4 bases short and J 4 bases short, with 13 bases between. CDR1 and CDR2 from the germline V gene are SGHNT and YYREEE (reference sequence). This CDR3 has 14 residues. The chain's CDR3 is CASSPMGDPDTQYF. The DNA for the CDR3 is TGTGCCAGCAGCCCCATGGGGGACCCAGATACGCAGTATTTT.

The chain uses TRBV11-2 and TRBJ2-6, with D hard to call. The CDR3 loop spans 15 amino acids. Trimming removed 5 bases at V and 2 bases at J, with 10 bases between. Germline CDR1 SGHAT, CDR2 FQNNGV. The CDR3 reads CASSPQTTGANVLTF. The DNA for the CDR3 is TGTGCCAGCAGCCCCCAGACAACTGGGGCCAACGTCCTGACTTTC. Drawing the rest from reference TRBV11-2 and TRBJ2-6, the complete variable domain is EAGVAQSPRYKIIEKRQSVAFWCNPISGHATLYWYQQILGQGPKLLIQFQNNGVVDDSQLPKDRFSAERLKGVDSTLKIQPAKLEDSAVYLCASSPQTTGANVLTFGAGSRLTVL.

The CDR3 nucleotides read TGTGCCAGTAGACGTAGAGTGGACAGGGGGAACATTCAGTACTTC. Protein product: CASRRRVDRGNIQYF. The chain combines TRBV19 with TRBJ2-4, with 10 bases lining up with TRBD1. The CDR3 extends over 15 amino acids. Germline CDR1 LNHDA, CDR2 SQIVND (reference sequence). Unmatched junction bases numbered 9, after V lost 6 bases and J lost 7 bases.

The chain joins TRBV5-1 to TRBJ1-1; D not resolved. Germline lookup yields CDR1 SGHRS and CDR2 YFSETQ. The CDR3 is made up of 13 amino acids. Trimming took 2 bases from V and 1 from J, leaving 6 bases between them. The DNA of the CDR3 is TGCGCCAGCAGCTTTATCTCGAACACTGAAGCTTTCTTT. The encoded protein is CASSFISNTEAFF. The whole variable domain, remainder taken from reference TRBV5-1 and TRBJ1-1, is KAGVTQTPRYLIKTRGQQVTLSCSPISGHRSVSWYQQTPGQGLQFLFEYFSETQRNKGNFPGRFSGRQFSNSRSEMNVSTLELGDSALYLCASSFISNTEAFFGQGTRLTVV.

This chain links TRBV28 with TRBJ2-1, with D unclear. Trimming took off 3 bases at V and 5 bases at J, with 14 bases between the two ends. There are 15 residues in the CDR3. CDR1 is MDHEN and CDR2 is SYDVKM in the germline V gene. This chain's CDR3 is CASSFTAAAHNEQFF. In DNA form, the CDR3 reads TGTGCCAGCAGTTTTACGGCGGCCGCCCACAATGAGCAGTTCTTC.